The rows below give T cell receptor beta chains drawn from one sample of a study of identical twins. MiXCR was run by TCRdb on the 5' RACE reads, yielding one entry per CDR3 protein. The table lists 450,000 or so distinct CDR3 sequences, 12% to 15% of them singletons, with approximately 0.52% in the top ten. The sample also formed part of further work on yellow fever vaccine responses in identical twins.

Source material: CD4+ T cells sorted from blood. The source is a woman between 18 and 29 years old in good health. CDR3s include the opening cysteine and the closing phenylalanine or tryptophan. D genes are given only for firm matches. Clone size, where shown, is once, few, many, or a class for clones that have expanded.

D gene	V gene	clone size	J gene	CDR3 protein	CDR3 DNA
-	TRBV12-3/TRBV12-4	-	TRBJ2-1	CASSLRGVDNEQFF	TGTGCCAGCAGTTTGAGGGGGGTAGACAATGAGCAGTTCTTC
-	TRBV20-1	-	TRBJ2-7	CSAREGRGEGLHEQYF	TGCAGTGCTAGGGAGGGTAGGGGGGAGGGCCTACACGAGCAGTACTTC
-	TRBV19	-	TRBJ2-3	CASSISGVGTDTQYF	TGTGCCAGTAGTATCTCGGGGGTGGGCACAGATACGCAGTATTTT
-	TRBV12-3/TRBV12-4	-	TRBJ2-2	CASTHPGPRTGELFF	TGTGCCAGCACCCACCCGGGGCCTCGAACTGGGGAGCTGTTTTTT
TRBD2	TRBV11-2	many	TRBJ2-3	CASIKGGLAGGYLADTQYF	TGTGCCAGCATCAAAGGAGGGCTAGCGGGAGGATATTTGGCAGATACGCAGTATTTT
-	TRBV6-5	-	TRBJ2-7	CASRGEAEQYF	TGTGCCAGCAGAGGGGAGGCCGAGCAGTACTTC
TRBD1	TRBV13	-	TRBJ2-7	CASSPPLPKVGTGYSYEQYF	TGTGCCAGCAGCCCGCCTTTACCGAAAGTCGGGACAGGGTACTCCTACGAGCAGTACTTC
TRBD2	TRBV5-8	-	TRBJ2-5	CASSPRTSGGETQYF	TGTGCCAGCAGCCCTAGGACTAGCGGGGGCGAGACCCAGTACTTC
-	TRBV28	-	TRBJ2-7	CASSHPDRAGEQYF	TGTGCCAGCAGCCACCCTGACAGGGCGGGGGAGCAGTACTTC
-	TRBV2	few	TRBJ2-2	CASKDRIGTGELFF	TGTGCCAGCAAAGACAGGATAGGCACCGGGGAGCTGTTTTTT
-	TRBV5-5	-	TRBJ2-2	CASSLSAGPTSLPGELFF	TGTGCCAGCAGCTTGAGCGCAGGGCCGACGTCACTGCCCGGGGAGCTGTTTTTT
-	TRBV7-3	few	TRBJ1-6	CASSPGQNSPLHF	TGTGCCAGCAGCCCCGGACAGAATTCACCCCTCCACTTT
TRBD2	TRBV28	few	TRBJ2-1	CASRFPTSGGHNEQFF	TGTGCCAGCAGGTTTCCGACTAGCGGGGGGCACAATGAGCAGTTCTTC
-	TRBV29-1	-	TRBJ2-7	CSATEYSYEQYF	TGCAGCGCCACAGAATACTCCTACGAGCAGTACTTC
-	TRBV7-3	many	TRBJ2-7	CASSSIGQSYEQYF	TGTGCCAGCAGCTCGATCGGACAATCCTACGAGCAGTACTTC
-	TRBV7-9	-	TRBJ2-3	CASSQRTGSADTQYF	TGTGCCAGCAGCCAGAGGACGGGGTCTGCAGATACACAGTATTTT
-	TRBV6-1	-	TRBJ2-1	CASREGPYNEQFF	TGTGCCAGCCGTGAGGGCCCCTACAATGAGCAGTTCTTC
-	TRBV6-5	few	TRBJ1-2	CASSYSRGSGYGYTF	TGTGCCAGCAGTTACTCTCGGGGCTCAGGATATGGCTACACCTTC
TRBD1	TRBV5-1	-	TRBJ2-7	CASSLATGQGLFEQYF	TGCGCCAGCAGCTTGGCCACGGGACAGGGACTTTTCGAGCAGTACTTC